Listed below are T cell receptor beta chains from one sample, sequenced in a study of T cell repertoires in ileal Crohn's disease. The method was immunoSEQ multiplex PCR; TCRdb's version includes in-frame clones alone and lacks a portion of them. Of over 10,000 clones in the sample, around 69% were seen once. Sequencing input: ileal tissue. Every receptor here comes from an adult with Crohn's disease. CDR3s include the opening cysteine and the closing phenylalanine or tryptophan. D genes are given only for firm matches. Only part of the rows carry a size: once, few, many, or a class if the clone is expanded.

clone_size,v_call,d_call,j_call,cdr3_aa,cdr3_nt
few,TRBV27,.,TRBJ2-1,CASRLGAGNEQFF,TGTGCCAGCAGATTAGGGGCTGGCAATGAGCAGTTCTTC
.,TRBV2,TRBD1,TRBJ2-7,CASSAPGQGFEQYF,TGTGCCAGCAGTGCCCCCGGACAGGGCTTCGAGCAGTACTTC
.,TRBV6-5,.,TRBJ2-7,CASSYSRPGVEQYF,TGTGCCAGCAGTTACTCACGCCCGGGGGTCGAGCAGTACTTC
.,TRBV27,TRBD2,TRBJ2-3,CASSFLTSGGATDTQYF,TGTGCCAGCAGTTTTTTGACTAGCGGGGGTGCAACAGATACGCAGTATTTT
few,TRBV4-2,.,TRBJ2-5,CASSQAGDPRQETQYF,TGTGCCAGCAGCCAAGCAGGGGACCCCCGCCAAGAGACCCAGTACTTC
few,TRBV6-6,.,TRBJ2-1,CASSPNNEQFF,TGTGCCAGCAGTCCAAACAATGAGCAGTTCTTC
.,TRBV18,.,TRBJ1-4,CASSPPPGPPNEKLFF,TGTGCCAGCTCACCACCGCCCGGACCGCCTAATGAAAAACTGTTTTTT
.,TRBV28,.,TRBJ2-7,CASSLEGSYEQYF,TGTGCCAGCAGTTTAGAGGGATCCTACGAGCAGTACTTC
few,TRBV4-2,.,TRBJ2-3,CASSQDERSTDTQYF,TGTGCCAGCAGCCAAGATGAAAGGAGCACAGATACGCAGTATTTT
few,TRBV7-3,.,TRBJ2-5,CASSLNGLGAGETQYF,TGTGCCAGCAGCTTAAACGGTTTAGGGGCTGGGGAGACCCAGTACTTC
.,TRBV7-9,.,TRBJ2-5,CASSGQSQETQYF,TGTGCCAGCAGCGGTCAGAGCCAAGAGACCCAGTACTTC
.,TRBV7-8,TRBD2,TRBJ2-2,CASSLASGGFGELFF,TGTGCCAGCAGCTTAGCCAGCGGGGGCTTCGGGGAGCTGTTTTTT
medium-sized,TRBV5-6,.,TRBJ1-6,CASSSGSVDYNSPLHF,TGTGCCAGCAGCTCTGGGTCGGTGGACTATAATTCACCCCTCCACTTT
.,TRBV6-1,.,TRBJ2-5,CASTLLQETQYF,TGTGCCAGCACACTATTACAAGAGACCCAGTACTTC
.,TRBV27,.,TRBJ1-2,CASSPTRDNYGYTF,TGTGCCAGCAGTCCAACCAGAGACAACTATGGCTACACCTTC
.,TRBV6-8,TRBD1,TRBJ1-2,CASSGTVAYYGYTF,TGTGCCAGCAGTGGGACAGTCGCTTATTATGGCTACACCTTC
.,TRBV29-1,.,TRBJ1-5,CSAGVGGQPQHF,TGCAGCGCTGGGGTGGGGGGGCAGCCCCAGCATTTT
few,TRBV2,.,TRBJ1-1,CASSEDMNTEAFF,TGTGCCAGCAGTGAGGATATGAACACTGAAGCTTTCTTT
.,TRBV6-6,TRBD1,TRBJ2-7,CASMRTGSGWEQYF,TGTGCCAGCATGAGGACAGGGAGTGGCTGGGAGCAGTACTTC
.,TRBV2,.,TRBJ2-5,CASTPRRSKETQYF,TGTGCCAGCACCCCCCGGAGGAGTAAAGAGACCCAGTACTTC
once,TRBV6-5,TRBD1,TRBJ2-7,CASSLTGEREQYF,TGTGCCAGCAGTCTCACAGGGGAGCGCGAGCAGTACTTC
few,TRBV7-9,TRBD2,TRBJ2-5,CASSLDSGGAATQYF,TGTGCCAGCAGCTTAGATAGCGGGGGGGCCGCGACCCAGTACTTC
.,TRBV6-1,.,TRBJ2-1,CASSGYWGALYNEQFF,TGTGCCAGCAGTGGTTACTGGGGGGCCCTCTACAATGAGCAGTTCTTC
few,TRBV15,TRBD1,TRBJ1-2,CATSSPRTGGKDGYTF,TGTGCCACCAGCAGCCCTCGGACAGGGGGCAAGGATGGCTACACCTTC
.,TRBV5-1,TRBD2,TRBJ2-2,CASSLLAGAGAGELFF,TGCGCCAGCAGCTTGCTAGCGGGGGCCGGCGCCGGGGAGCTGTTTTTT
once,TRBV6-4,TRBD2,TRBJ2-3,CASSPGLADFSTDTQYF,TGTGCCAGCAGCCCGGGACTAGCGGATTTTAGCACAGATACGCAGTATTTT
.,TRBV6-5,.,TRBJ1-4,CASSYSWATNEKLFF,TGTGCCAGCAGTTACTCGTGGGCAACTAATGAAAAACTGTTTTTT
.,TRBV7-9,TRBD1,TRBJ1-3,CASSSTGSGNTIYF,TGTGCCAGCAGCTCGACAGGGTCTGGAAACACCATATATTTT
.,TRBV10-1,.,TRBJ2-3,CASSDRAQDTQYF,TGCGCCAGCAGTGACCGGGCCCAAGATACGCAGTATTTT
once,TRBV7-3,.,TRBJ1-2,CASSREGRPNYGYTF,TGTGCCAGCAGCAGGGAGGGAAGACCTAACTATGGCTACACCTTC
once,TRBV6-6,.,TRBJ1-5,CASSYVHDNQPQHF,TGTGCCAGCAGTTACGTCCATGACAACCAGCCCCAGCATTTT
.,TRBV10-1,.,TRBJ2-3,CASSMDASTDTQYF,TGCGCCAGCAGTATGGACGCTAGCACAGATACGCAGTATTTT
medium-sized,TRBV6-1,.,TRBJ1-6,CASSERVGSNSPLHF,TGTGCCAGCAGTGAAAGGGTAGGGAGCAATTCACCCCTCCACTTT
.,TRBV6-1,TRBD1,TRBJ1-5,CASEKDRGRQPQHF,TGTGCCAGCGAAAAGGACAGGGGGAGGCAGCCCCAGCATTTT
medium-sized,TRBV2,.,TRBJ1-1,CATNKEKGGDTEAFF,TGTGCCACTAACAAAGAAAAAGGGGGGGACACTGAAGCTTTCTTT